This passage covers 20 T cell receptor beta chains from one sample sequenced in a study of blood T cell repertoires in COVID-19. TCRdb's table, derived via immunoSEQ multiplex PCR, lists solely in-frame clones and lacks some. The sample has 110,000 to 150,000 clones, 80% to 90% seen once; the top ten hold 1.7%. The sequencing input was peripheral blood. The receptor set was obtained from a woman aged 50 to 65 with acute or convalescent COVID-19.

This clone was seen repeatedly, ten times or more. The V call is TRBV5-1, the J call TRBJ1-1; a weak D match, TRBD1 (6 bases). Trimming left V 5 bases short and J 3 bases short, with 14 bases between. The germline V gene has CDR1 SGHRS and CDR2 YFSETQ. The CDR3 has 14 residues. The CDR3 DNA reads as TGCGCCAGCAGAGGCAGGGGAAGGGACACTGAAGCTTTCTTT. The encoded protein is CASRGRGRDTEAFF. Drawing the rest from reference TRBV5-1 and TRBJ1-1, the complete variable domain is KAGVTQTPRYLIKTRGQQVTLSCSPISGHRSVSWYQQTPGQGLQFLFEYFSETQRNKGNFPGRFSGRQFSNSRSEMNVSTLELGDSALYLCASRGRGRDTEAFFGQGTRLTVV.

This CDR3 reads CASRGAGNLGNEQFF. The CDR3 coding sequence is TGTGCCAGTAGAGGCGCAGGGAATCTGGGCAATGAGCAGTTCTTC. The V call is TRBV19, the J call TRBJ2-1, with D possibly being TRBD1 (5 bases). Germline V gene lookup returns CDR1 LNHDA and CDR2 SQIVND (reference sequence). This CDR3 has 15 residues. Trimming cost V 6 bases and J 6 bases, with 18 bases left between them.

The table lists this clone with a count of one. The CDR3 DNA sequence: TGCGCCAGCCAGGGACAGACCTACAATGAGCAGTTCTTC. Translating it yields CASQGQTYNEQFF. V usage is TRBV5-1 and J usage is TRBJ2-1, with 7 bases lining up with TRBD1. J was trimmed by 2 bases and V by 7 bases; bases with no gene match: 3. CDR3 length: 13 residues. Per germline, CDR1 SGHRS and CDR2 YFSETQ.

The chain employs TRBV7-9 and TRBJ1-5; 7 bases line up with TRBD1. The CDR3 runs to 13 residues. J was trimmed by 7 bases and V by 2 bases; bases with no gene match: 2. The germline V gene encodes CDR1 SEHNR and CDR2 FQNEAQ (reference sequence). The CDR3 sequence: CASSLTGEQPQHF. CDR3 sequence (DNA): TGTGCCAGCAGCTTAACAGGGGAACAGCCCCAGCATTTT.

The V and J genes are TRBV7-6 and TRBJ2-1, with TRBD1 matching over 11 bases. The junction had 14 bases not matched to a gene; V was cut back by 7 bases and J by 9 bases. Germline CDR1 is SGHVS and CDR2 is FNYEAQ. The CDR3 totals 16 residues. CDR3: CASTQGQGAHKVEQFF. As DNA, the CDR3 is TGTGCCAGCACCCAAGGACAGGGGGCCCACAAAGTTGAGCAGTTCTTC.

The CDR3 region has the DNA TGTGCCAGCAGCTTATTACCAGGGGATACTGAAGCTTTCTTT. Translation: CASSLLPGDTEAFF. This chain uses TRBV7-2 with TRBJ1-1, with a tentative D call TRBD1 (6 bases). V was pared by 2 bases and J by 5 bases, with 12 bases between. In germline, CDR1 is SGHTA, CDR2 FQGNSA. This CDR3 spans 14 amino acids. The variable domain in full, with the rest retrieved from reference TRBV7-2 and TRBJ1-1, is GAGVSQSPSNKVTEKGKDVELRCDPISGHTALYWYRQSLGQGLEFLIYFQGNSAPDKSGLPSDRFSAERTGGSVSTLTIQRTQQEDSAVYLCASSLLPGDTEAFFGQGTRLTVV.

This clone was counted between two and nine times. The genes are TRBV9 and TRBJ2-1; TRBD2 is a possible D gene (6 bases). There are 17 residues in the CDR3. The germline V and J ends were trimmed by 3 bases and 0 bases, with 16 bases remaining between them. The germline V gene encodes CDR1 SGDLS and CDR2 YYNGEE. In DNA, the CDR3 is TGTGCCAGCAGCGCCGAGACCGAGGGAGGCTCCTACAATGAGCAGTTCTTC. It translates to CASSAETEGGSYNEQFF.

The genes are TRBV5-1 and TRBJ1-3, with 10 bases lining up with TRBD1. CDR3 size: 18 residues. Germline V gives CDR1 SGHRS, CDR2 YFSETQ. The ends lost 4 bases at V and 4 bases at J; junction bases unmatched: 14. The CDR3 coding sequence is TGCGCCAGCAGCCAACAAGAGACGACAGGGGGCACAGGAAACACCATATATTTT. Its protein product is CASSQQETTGGTGNTIYF.

CDR3: CASSPRGTRQETQYF. The CDR3 region has the DNA TGTGCCAGCAGCCCCCGAGGAACGAGACAAGAGACCCAGTACTTC. V gene TRBV3-1 (or the pseudogene TRBV3-2) combines with J gene TRBJ2-5; no firm D call. The CDR3 consists of 15 residues. Trimming took 4 bases from V and 2 from J, leaving 14 bases between them. Germline CDR1 reads LGHDT; CDR2 reads YNNKEL (reference sequence).

The chain carries TRBV10-3 and TRBJ1-4, with D uncertain. This CDR3 has 16 residues. V shed 2 bases and J shed 0 bases, with 10 bases lying between them. Per the germline V gene, CDR1 is ENHRY and CDR2 is SYGVKD. The CDR3 spells CAISEGFGATNEKLFF. DNA of the CDR3: TGTGCCATCAGTGAGGGATTCGGGGCAACTAATGAAAAACTGTTTTTT.

This chain joins TRBV5-1 and TRBJ2-1; the match to TRBD1 covers 9 bases. J lost 9 bases, V lost 4 bases, and 8 bases had no gene match. CDR1 is SGHRS, CDR2 YFSETQ, per germline. CDR3 length equals 14 residues. In DNA, the CDR3 is TGCGCCAGCAGCCCCCCGGGACAGGGATCTGAGCAGTTCTTC. It is translated as CASSPPGQGSEQFF. The full variable domain, with the rest looked up from reference TRBV5-1 and TRBJ2-1, is KAGVTQTPRYLIKTRGQQVTLSCSPISGHRSVSWYQQTPGQGLQFLFEYFSETQRNKGNFPGRFSGRQFSNSRSEMNVSTLELGDSALYLCASSPPGQGSEQFFGPGTRLTVL.

This chain joins TRBV27 and TRBJ2-2; 7 bases match TRBD2. The CDR3 contains 16 residues. CDR1 is MNHEY, CDR2 SMNVEV, per germline (reference sequence). Trimming removed 5 bases from V and 1 base from J; junction bases left unmatched: 7. The CDR3 region has the DNA TGTGCCAGCAGTCCAGCGGGACTAATGAACACCGGGGAGCTGTTTTTT. Translation gives CASSPAGLMNTGELFF.

The count of this clone is one. The chain is built from TRBV19 and TRBJ1-6; D gene uncertain. The CDR3 totals 16 residues. V shed 5 bases and J shed 0 bases, with 11 bases lying between them. Germline V gene lookup returns CDR1 LNHDA and CDR2 SQIVND (reference sequence). The CDR3 sequence: CASSPMGSSYNSPLHF. The CDR3 DNA is TGTGCCAGTAGTCCCATGGGGAGCTCCTATAATTCACCCCTCCACTTT.

The CDR3 sequence: CASSDSGGGQETQYF. Here the CDR3 DNA reads TGTGCCAGCAGCGATAGCGGGGGGGGCCAAGAGACCCAGTACTTC. V usage is TRBV9 and J usage is TRBJ2-5; TRBD2 matches at 11 bases. This CDR3 contains 15 residues. CDR1 SGDLS and CDR2 YYNGEE come from the germline V gene. After removal of 3 bases from V and 1 base from J, the junction contained 2 bases not matched to a gene. The full variable domain, rest sourced from reference TRBV9 and TRBJ2-5, is DSGVTQTPKHLITATGQRVTLRCSPRSGDLSVYWYQQSLDQGLQFLIQYYNGEERAKGNILERFSAQQFPDLHSELNLSSLELGDSALYFCASSDSGGGQETQYFGPGTRLLVL.

This sequence joins TRBV3-1 (or the pseudogene TRBV3-2) and TRBJ1-3, with unresolved D. V shed 0 bases and J shed 0 bases, with 12 bases lying between them. Per the germline V gene, CDR1 is LGHDT and CDR2 is YNNKEL (reference sequence). CDR3 length: 17 amino acids. The CDR3 sequence: CASSQDLWRSSGNTIYF. In nucleotides, the CDR3 is TGTGCCAGCAGCCAAGATCTTTGGAGAAGCTCTGGAAACACCATATATTTT.

The chain is built from TRBV5-1 and TRBJ1-1; possible D gene TRBD1, 6 bases. Per germline, CDR1 SGHRS and CDR2 YFSETQ. The CDR3 covers 14 residues. V lost 4 bases and J lost 1, with 11 bases in between. CDR3 coding DNA: TGCGCCAGCAGCCCACAGGGACCGAACACTGAAGCTTTCTTT. It specifies CASSPQGPNTEAFF.

The chain employs TRBV6-6 and TRBJ1-5, with D uncertain. V lost 6 bases and J 11 bases, leaving 11 bases between the germline ends. Per the germline V gene, CDR1 is MNHNY and CDR2 is SVGAGI (reference sequence). The length of the CDR3 is 11 residues. CDR3 in amino acids: CASSLGGTQHF. DNA for the CDR3: TGTGCCAGCAGCCTCGGAGGAACCCAGCATTTT.

This sequence joins TRBV24-1 and TRBJ2-1; 8 positions agree with TRBD2. With V trimmed by 7 bases and J by 6 bases, 10 bases remained unmatched. Germline-derived CDR1 and CDR2 are KGHDR and SFDVKD. The CDR3 sequence is 15 residues long. The DNA of the CDR3 is TGTGCCACCAGCCTCGGCGGGGGGCCCTCCAATGAGCAGTTCTTC. This translates into CATSLGGGPSNEQFF.

The gene calls are TRBV18 and TRBJ1-1; D is ambiguous. Germline V CDR1 and CDR2: KGHSH, LQKENI. The CDR3 totals 14 residues. The ends were cut back, 4 bases at V and 6 bases at J, with 15 bases in the middle. This CDR3 is CASSHEGDLAEAFF. In DNA form, the CDR3 reads TGTGCCAGCTCACACGAGGGTGATTTAGCTGAAGCTTTCTTT.

The V gene is TRBV24-1, the J gene TRBJ2-1; possible D gene TRBD2, 5 bases. The V and J ends lost 5 bases and 10 bases respectively, with 11 bases between them. Germline loops: CDR1 KGHDR, CDR2 SFDVKD. CDR3 length equals 12 residues. CDR3 region: CATSGGEREQFF. As DNA, the CDR3 is TGTGCCACCAGTGGTGGGGAGAGGGAGCAGTTCTTC.